A selection of T cell receptor beta chains follows, all from one sample in a study of cytomegalovirus exposure and HLA in healthy donors. Only in-frame clones appear in the TCRdb table, and some are missing; sequencing was by immunoSEQ multiplex PCR. The sample lists about 200,000 clones; roughly 82% were seen once. The material sequenced was PBMCs. Receptors were obtained from a man aged 35 to 55 in good health and CMV-seropositive. Both conserved end residues are part of each CDR3. A D gene is named only where the DNA matches it firmly. Clone size appears in some rows only: once, few, many, or a class for an expanded clone.

d_gene,abundance,v_gene,j_gene,CDR3aa,CDR3nt
TRBD1,once,TRBV19,TRBJ1-5,CASGQGNQPQHF,TGTGCCAGTGGACAGGGAAATCAGCCCCAGCATTTT
NA,NA,TRBV6-5,TRBJ2-3,CASTGRDSTDTQYF,TGTGCCAGCACCGGCCGGGATAGCACAGATACGCAGTATTTT
NA,NA,TRBV4-1,TRBJ2-3,CASSQAGAPGADTQYF,TGCGCCAGCAGCCAAGCGGGAGCGCCGGGGGCAGATACGCAGTATTTT
NA,NA,TRBV9,TRBJ2-1,CASSVGVSSYNEQFF,TGTGCCAGCAGCGTAGGAGTTAGCTCCTACAATGAGCAGTTCTTC
TRBD2,NA,TRBV27,TRBJ2-3,CASSPIRSSGRVTQYF,TGTGCCAGCAGTCCAATTCGGTCTAGCGGGAGGGTTACGCAGTATTTT
NA,NA,TRBV5-6,TRBJ1-3,CASSILPGQLTGNTIYF,TGTGCCAGCAGCATCCTTCCGGGACAACTAACTGGAAACACCATATATTTT
TRBD1,NA,TRBV13,TRBJ1-2,CASSLGDRRLYGYTF,TGTGCCAGCAGCTTAGGGGACAGGCGTCTCTATGGCTACACCTTC
NA,NA,TRBV19,TRBJ1-5,CASSIGTQGQPQHF,TGTGCCAGTAGTATAGGGACCCAGGGTCAGCCCCAGCATTTT
NA,NA,TRBV9,TRBJ2-2,CASSLTGGTGELFF,TGTGCCAGCAGCTTAACCGGGGGAACCGGGGAGCTGTTTTTT
TRBD1,NA,TRBV4-1,TRBJ1-4,CASSPVQGPNEKLFF,TGCGCCAGCAGCCCCGTACAGGGGCCTAATGAAAAACTGTTTTTT
TRBD2,NA,TRBV9,TRBJ2-1,CASSVEGLAGVNEQFF,TGTGCCAGCAGCGTAGAGGGACTAGCGGGAGTTAATGAGCAGTTCTTC
TRBD2,NA,TRBV30,TRBJ2-1,CAWRRNSGSGEQFF,TGTGCCTGGAGGCGAAATAGCGGGAGTGGGGAGCAGTTCTTC
TRBD2,NA,TRBV7-6,TRBJ2-1,CASSPGTSGPEQFF,TGTGCCAGCAGCCCTGGGACTAGCGGGCCTGAGCAGTTCTTC
TRBD2,NA,TRBV29-1,TRBJ2-1,CSVEDLGSGRVGAREQFF,TGCAGCGTTGAAGATCTAGGTAGCGGGAGGGTCGGGGCTCGTGAGCAGTTCTTC
TRBD2,NA,TRBV27,TRBJ2-1,CASSMTSGRSPYNEQFF,TGTGCCAGCAGTATGACTAGCGGGAGGAGTCCCTACAATGAGCAGTTCTTC
TRBD2,NA,TRBV5-4,TRBJ2-7,CASSLDGTSGRSDEQYF,TGTGCCAGCAGCTTGGATGGGACTAGCGGGAGGAGCGACGAGCAGTACTTC
NA,NA,TRBV30,TRBJ1-2,CAWSVTGLGDGYTF,TGTGCCTGGAGTGTAACAGGGTTAGGGGATGGCTACACCTTC
NA,once,TRBV4-2,TRBJ2-5,CASSQAGAGETQYF,TGTGCCAGCAGTCAAGCGGGTGCAGGGGAGACCCAGTACTTC
NA,once,TRBV4-2,TRBJ1-5,CASSQSTDISNQPQHF,TGTGCCAGCAGCCAGTCGACAGATATTAGCAATCAGCCCCAGCATTTT
NA,few,TRBV5-6,TRBJ1-1,CASSLFSPGENTEAFF,TGTGCCAGCAGCTTGTTTAGTCCCGGAGAGAACACTGAAGCTTTCTTT
NA,NA,TRBV29-1,TRBJ2-1,CSGGLGQGNEQFF,TGCAGCGGGGGATTAGGGCAGGGTAACGAGCAGTTCTTC
TRBD1,once,TRBV2,TRBJ2-6,CATKDRVGANVLTF,TGTGCCACCAAAGACAGGGTCGGGGCCAACGTCCTGACTTTC
NA,NA,TRBV5-1,TRBJ1-1,CASSLEHMNTEAFF,TGCGCCAGCAGCTTGGAACACATGAACACTGAAGCTTTCTTT
TRBD2,once,TRBV5-4,TRBJ2-5,CASSFGLAEGGTQYF,TGTGCCAGCAGCTTTGGACTAGCGGAGGGAGGGACCCAGTACTTC
TRBD1,NA,TRBV7-9,TRBJ2-7,CASSSRTGGYEQYF,TGTGCCAGCAGCTCCCGGACAGGGGGCTACGAGCAGTACTTC
NA,NA,TRBV5-1,TRBJ2-1,CASSFMGPKGNEQFF,TGCGCCAGCAGCTTTATGGGCCCGAAAGGCAATGAGCAGTTCTTC
NA,NA,TRBV2,TRBJ2-1,CASRGDFSYNEQFF,TGTGCCAGCAGAGGGGACTTTTCCTACAATGAGCAGTTCTTC
TRBD1,NA,TRBV4-1,TRBJ2-7,CASSLETGAYEQYF,TGCGCCAGCAGCCTCGAAACAGGGGCCTACGAGCAGTACTTC
NA,few,TRBV10-2,TRBJ2-2,CATHGAGARGGELFF,TGCGCCACGCACGGGGCAGGGGCCCGGGGCGGGGAGCTGTTTTTT
NA,once,TRBV5-1,TRBJ1-1,CASMKQANTEAFF,TGCGCCAGCATGAAACAGGCCAACACTGAAGCTTTCTTT
TRBD1,NA,TRBV29-1,TRBJ1-2,CSVTTGLNYGYTF,TGCAGCGTAACGACAGGGCTCAACTATGGCTACACCTTC
NA,NA,TRBV20-1,TRBJ2-1,CSARLEAEQFF,TGCAGTGCCCGACTAGAGGCTGAGCAGTTCTTC
NA,NA,TRBV30,TRBJ2-3,CAWNQGWTDTQYF,TGTGCCTGGAATCAGGGATGGACAGATACGCAGTATTTT
NA,NA,TRBV18,TRBJ1-2,CASSPLDENYGYTF,TGTGCCAGCTCACCCCTAGACGAGAACTATGGCTACACCTTC
TRBD1,few,TRBV2,TRBJ2-3,CASRRDRETDTQYF,TGTGCCAGCAGGAGGGACAGGGAGACAGATACGCAGTATTTT
NA,NA,TRBV6-5,TRBJ2-5,CASSYSRWERETQYF,TGTGCCAGCAGTTACTCTCGCTGGGAGAGAGAGACCCAGTACTTC
TRBD2,NA,TRBV19,TRBJ2-7,CASSMSSGRFYEQYF,TGTGCCAGTAGTATGTCTAGCGGGAGATTCTACGAGCAGTACTTC
NA,NA,TRBV9,TRBJ2-3,CASSGGGGGTDTQYF,TGTGCCAGCAGCGGTGGGGGAGGGGGGACAGATACGCAGTATTTT
NA,NA,TRBV10-1,TRBJ1-3,CASRDGISGNTIYF,TGCGCCAGCAGGGACGGGATCTCTGGAAACACCATATATTTT
TRBD2,NA,TRBV7-9,TRBJ2-1,CSSSHGLAGVDEQFF,TGTTCCAGCAGCCACGGACTAGCGGGAGTTGATGAGCAGTTCTTC
TRBD1,NA,TRBV7-8,TRBJ2-5,CASSFHGTGGWLEPSKETQYF,TGTGCCAGCAGCTTTCATGGGACAGGGGGCTGGCTAGAGCCATCCAAAGAGACCCAGTACTTC
NA,few,TRBV5-1,TRBJ1-1,CASSLFQGAYPEAFF,TGCGCCAGCAGCTTGTTCCAAGGGGCGTACCCTGAAGCTTTCTTT
NA,NA,TRBV7-3,TRBJ1-1,CASSLTGNTEAFF,TGTGCCAGCAGCCTTACAGGGAACACTGAAGCTTTCTTT
TRBD1,NA,TRBV27,TRBJ1-5,CASSLGTGGLGSNQPQHF,TGTGCCAGCAGTTTGGGGACAGGGGGCCTAGGGAGCAATCAGCCCCAGCATTTT
TRBD2,NA,TRBV7-6,TRBJ2-1,CASSQLAGGYNEQFF,TGTGCCAGCAGCCAACTAGCGGGAGGCTACAATGAGCAGTTCTTC
NA,few,TRBV11-2,TRBJ1-1,CASSLDRGGGNTEAFF,TGTGCCAGCAGCTTAGATCGGGGGGGCGGGAACACTGAAGCTTTCTTT
TRBD1,NA,TRBV7-3,TRBJ2-1,CASSLFAQGATNEQFF,TGTGCCAGCAGCTTATTTGCCCAGGGGGCTACGAATGAGCAGTTCTTC
NA,NA,TRBV10-1,TRBJ2-1,CASSESSRGDEQFF,TGCGCCAGCAGTGAGTCGTCCAGGGGAGATGAGCAGTTCTTC
TRBD1,NA,TRBV29-1,TRBJ2-1,CSAMSDRVYNEQFF,TGCAGCGCCATGAGCGACAGGGTCTACAATGAGCAGTTCTTC
TRBD2,NA,TRBV11-3,TRBJ2-2,CASSLAGDAGELFF,TGTGCCAGCAGCCTAGCGGGAGATGCCGGGGAGCTGTTTTTT
TRBD2,few,TRBV6-5,TRBJ2-7,CASSYSPGGIDEQYF,TGTGCCAGCAGTTACTCGCCGGGAGGGATCGACGAGCAGTACTTC
TRBD1,few,TRBV13,TRBJ1-1,CASSQQGQGVANTEAFF,TGTGCCAGCAGCCAACAGGGACAGGGTGTTGCGAACACTGAAGCTTTCTTT
NA,NA,TRBV19,TRBJ2-5,CASSIGQQETQYF,TGTGCCAGTAGTATTGGGCAGCAAGAGACCCAGTACTTC
TRBD1,NA,TRBV18,TRBJ1-2,CASSPQPPGQAYYGYTF,TGTGCCAGCTCACCACAGCCCCCGGGACAGGCTTACTATGGCTACACCTTC
NA,NA,TRBV5-5,TRBJ1-2,CASSLYPSGQTNYGYTF,TGTGCCAGCAGCTTGTATCCCTCCGGACAGACTAACTATGGCTACACCTTC
TRBD1,NA,TRBV4-1,TRBJ1-2,CASSHLKSPLDRGYGYTF,TGCGCCAGCAGCCACTTAAAATCACCCCTGGACAGGGGCTATGGCTACACCTTC
TRBD2,few,TRBV7-9,TRBJ2-3,CASSFSFGLAGMDTQYF,TGTGCCAGCAGCTTTTCGTTCGGACTAGCGGGAATGGATACGCAGTATTTT
TRBD1,NA,TRBV29-1,TRBJ1-2,CSVDPTGSNYGYTF,TGCAGCGTTGATCCGACAGGGTCTAACTATGGCTACACCTTC
TRBD1,NA,TRBV27,TRBJ2-5,CASSLGGQGDQETQYF,TGTGCCAGCAGTTTGGGGGGACAGGGGGACCAAGAGACCCAGTACTTC
NA,once,TRBV27,TRBJ1-1,CASSLGAPTEAFF,TGTGCCAGCAGTCTAGGGGCCCCCACTGAAGCTTTCTTT